This T cell receptor (beta chain) derives from a study of blood T cells in healthy people across ages. The CDR3 is made up of 15 amino acids. CDR1 and CDR2 (germline): SGHVS, FQNEAQ. V was pared by 5 bases and J by 2 bases, with 3 bases of the junction left unmatched. The authors ran a second PCR of 7 to 11 cycles using a sample-barcoded 5' primer and a J-beta primer mix. Each CDR3 protein gets one entry after TCRdb re-called the 5' RACE reads with MiXCR. The sample gives about 800,000 distinct CDR3 sequences, 58% of which show up once; around 20% is in the top ten. Donation came from healthy Caucasian individuals in Russia who were aged roughly 6 to 100.

This TCR was sampled from a man aged 25-45 years in good health. The sequencing sample was made of blood. This chain joins TRBV7-8 and TRBJ2-6, with 7 bases fitting TRBD2. In DNA form, the CDR3 reads TGTGCCAGCAGCAGCGGGACTCCTGGGGCCAACGTCCTGACTTTC. It encodes CASSSGTPGANVLTF. Full variable domain (missing parts from reference TRBV7-8 and TRBJ2-6): GAGVSQSPRYKVAKRGQDVALRCDPISGHVSLFWYQQALGQGPEFLTYFQNEAQLDKSGLPSDRFFAERPEGSVSTLKIQRTQQEDSAVYLCASSSGTPGANVLTFGAGSRLTVL.